These 10 T cell receptor beta chains were all obtained from the same sample, sequenced in a study of T cells in women clearing cervical HPV infection. TCRdb keeps only in-frame clones here, not all; method: immunoSEQ multiplex PCR. The sample table sets out some 30,000 clones. The sequenced sample consisted of blood buffy coat. The receptors were sampled from a woman aged 18 to 75 with a cervical HPV16 infection that either progressed to CIN3+ or cleared (not recorded which).

Turning to this clone: The read finishes 3 residues shy of the CDR3 end, and the germline J gene is used to complete it. This chain links TRBV18 with TRBJ2-7; tentative D call: TRBD2 (5 bases). The germline V and J ends were trimmed by 6 bases and 5 bases, with 17 bases remaining between them. CDR1 KGHSH and CDR2 LQKENI come from the germline V gene. There are 14 residues in the CDR3. The CDR3 sequence is CASSQTTTYDEQYF. CDR3 DNA (partial): TGTGCCAGCTCTCAGACTACCACCTACGACGAG.

With regard to this clone: Read coverage stops 3 residues before the CDR3 terminus; the germline J gene supplies the remainder. The chain is built from TRBV12-3 or TRBV12-4 and TRBJ1-2; D might be TRBD1 (6 bases). Trimming stripped 1 base from V and 5 bases from J, with 20 bases between. This CDR3 has 17 amino acids. The CDR3 reads CASSLDLGETGYYGYTF. CDR3 DNA, as far as it was read: TGTGCCAGCAGTTTAGATCTGGGGGAAACAGGGTATTATGGC.

As for this clone: With the read ending 3 residues before the CDR3 end, the germline J gene is used to fill in that end. This chain joins TRBV5-5 and TRBJ2-7, with 7 bases matching TRBD1. The ends lost 1 base at V and 6 bases at J; junction bases unmatched: 4. This CDR3 region has 13 residues. Germline CDR1 is SGHKS and CDR2 is YYEKEE (reference sequence). The sequenced CDR3 bases are TGTGCCAGCAGCTTGCGACAGGGCGTCGAG. Translated, it gives CASSLRQGVE. The whole CDR3 protein reads CASSLRQGVEQYF.

Remarks on this clone: The read terminates 3 residues ahead of where the CDR3 ends, so the germline J gene completes it. The J gene is TRBJ1-1, the V gene TRBV23-1; TRBD1 aligns across 10 bases. TRBV23-1 is labeled an ORF, and its function is uncertain. The CDR3 is made up of 17 amino acids. Trimming at V came to 5 bases and at J to 4 bases, leaving 13 bases not matched to a gene. The CDR3 spells CASSTGGTGEFRTEAFF. CDR3 bases read: TGCGCCAGCAGTACGGGGGGGACAGGGGAATTCCGCACTGAA.

Comments on this clone: From the germline J gene comes the end of the CDR3, since the read stops 3 residues before it. This chain joins TRBV6-1 and TRBJ1-5; 7 bases map to TRBD1. Trimming at V came to 0 bases and at J to 4 bases, leaving 6 bases not matched to a gene. CDR3 length: 16 residues. The V gene's germline CDR1 is MNHNS and CDR2 SASEGT. CDR3 region: CASSEAQGVRNQPQHF. The CDR3 DNA, read in part, is TGTGCCAGCAGTGAAGCGCAGGGGGTCAGAAATCAGCCC.

Details on this clone: The read gets to within 3 residues of the CDR3 end, and the germline J gene fills in the rest. The rearrangement links TRBV20-1 to TRBJ2-1; 7 bases match TRBD1. This CDR3 region has 14 residues. From germline, CDR1 is DFQATT and CDR2 SNEGSKA (reference sequence). V dropped 3 bases and J dropped 5; count of bases not matched to a gene: 7. The part of the CDR3 DNA that was read is TGCAGTGCTAGCGAACGGGACAGAAACAATGAG. Its translation: CSASERDRNNE. The CDR3 in full is CSASERDRNNEQFF.

Of note for this clone: The read finishes 3 residues shy of the CDR3 end, and the germline J gene is used to complete it. The V and J genes are TRBV7-9 and TRBJ1-6; TRBD1 aligns across 7 bases. The germline CDR1 and CDR2 sequences are SEHNR and FQNEAQ (reference sequence). After removal of 7 bases from V and 6 bases from J, the junction contained 3 bases not matched to a gene. The CDR3 is 13 amino acids. CDR3 bases read: TGTGCCAGCACCCGGGACAGTAATTCACCC. It translates to CASTRDSNSP. The full CDR3 protein reads CASTRDSNSPLHF.

As for this clone: The CDR3 end falls 3 residues outside the read, so it is completed with the germline J gene. V gene TRBV12-3 or TRBV12-4 combines with J gene TRBJ2-5; the match to TRBD1 covers 7 bases. CDR3 length: 15 amino acids. The trim removed 6 bases at V and 2 bases at J, leaving 9 bases unmatched. The CDR3 protein is CASSHGTEIQETQYF. The sequenced CDR3 bases are TGTGCCAGCAGCCACGGGACAGAAATTCAAGAGACC.

For this clone: The read halts 3 residues ahead of the CDR3 end, with the missing end drawn from the germline J gene. The V and J genes are TRBV19 and TRBJ2-3; TRBD1 aligns across 8 bases. In germline, CDR1 is LNHDA, CDR2 SQIVND (reference sequence). The CDR3 covers 16 residues. The covered CDR3 bases are TGTGCCAGTAGTATACAACAGGGGGTTCGCAATCAGCCG. Translation: CASSIQQGVRNQP. In full, the CDR3 is CASSIQQGVRNQPQYF. The full variable domain, its missing parts supplied by reference TRBV19 and TRBJ2-3, is DGGITQSPKYLFRKEGQNVTLSCEQNLNHDAMYWYRQDPGQGLRLIYYSQIVNDFQKGDIAEGYSVSREKKESFPLTVTSAQKNPTAFYLCASSIQQGVRNQPQYFGPGTRLTVL.

On this clone: Read coverage stops 3 residues before the CDR3 terminus; the germline J gene supplies the remainder. The rearrangement links TRBV30 to TRBJ2-5; 8 bases line up with TRBD1. V was pared by 4 bases and J by 6 bases, with 10 bases of the junction left unmatched. The CDR3 has 14 residues. Germline V lookup: CDR1 GTSNPN, CDR2 SVGIG (reference sequence). CDR3 DNA, as far as it was read: TGTGCCTGGACCGCCGGACAGGGCAAAAAGACC. Protein: CAWTAGQGKKT. The whole CDR3 sequence reads CAWTAGQGKKTQYF.